The 2 T cell receptor beta chains listed next were all sequenced from one sample in a study of preoperative IRX-2 immunotherapy in early breast cancer (dated by TCRdb to the late 2010s). The receptor library was made with the immunoSEQ multiplex PCR assay. Entries here come from immuneACCESS through TCRdb and include only in-frame sequences with V and J called. Some clones fail to appear in such tables; in the studies checked, an unresolved V gene covers under half of the shortfall, and the cause of the remainder is unknown. For this sample the table gives about 34,000 clones, of which about 96% were detected only once. The top ten clones comprise 5% to 7.5% of the sample. In light of the paper, this sample's treatment or condition label describes: preoperative locoregional IRX-2 cytokine immunotherapy. The specimen was obtained from a patient treated with IRX-2 immunotherapy. The receptors originated from a human donor with breast cancer.

V usage is TRBV13 and J usage is TRBJ2-1; TRBD2 matches at 9 bases. The J segment lost 8 bases and the V segment lost 2 bases, leaving 10 bases of the junction unmatched. Germline assignment: CDR1 PRHDT and CDR2 FYEKMQ (reference sequence). The CDR3 is 16 residues long. In nucleotides, the CDR3 is TGTGCCAGCAGCTTAAGTACGCCTAGCGGGACTGATGAGCAGTTCTTC. Amino acid sequence: CASSLSTPSGTDEQFF.

The rearrangement uses TRBV19 and TRBJ2-7; 10 bases align to TRBD1. This CDR3 comprises 14 residues. V gave up 5 bases and J gave up 5 bases; unmatched junction bases: 6. In germline, CDR1 is LNHDA, CDR2 SQIVND (reference sequence). The CDR3 DNA reads as TGTGCCAGTAGTGGACAGGGGGTTTGGGACGAGCAGTACTTC. Its translation: CASSGQGVWDEQYF. Looking up the rest from reference TRBV19 and TRBJ2-7 gives the full variable domain: DGGITQSPKYLFRKEGQNVTLSCEQNLNHDAMYWYRQDPGQGLRLIYYSQIVNDFQKGDIAEGYSVSREKKESFPLTVTSAQKNPTAFYLCASSGQGVWDEQYFGPGTRLTVT.